This T cell receptor beta chain was sequenced for a study of blood T cell repertoires in COVID-19. Study overall: Sources were T cells, B-cell-depleted T cells, or PBMCs; the material itself was cDNA or gDNA.

In the authors' workflow: Reference gene primer amplification in the assay estimated nucleated cell counts. Profiling relied on immunoSEQ multiplex PCR, and the TCRdb table lists in-frame clones only, not all of them. V and J calls and clone size are given by that table; D and trimming were obtained from the DNA. The data show 110,000 or so clones, more than 75% seen once. The CDR3 is 13 residues long. Germline V lookup: CDR1 MNHEY, CDR2 SVGAGI. Trimming took 7 bases from V and 8 from J, leaving 12 bases between them. The sample taken for sequencing was peripheral blood. The source is a man aged 40-50 years with acute or convalescent COVID-19. V usage is TRBV6-5 and J usage is TRBJ1-6; no clear D gene. In DNA form, the CDR3 reads TGTGCCAGCACCCCTATAACCGATTCACCCCTCCACTTT. It codes for CASTPITDSPLHF.